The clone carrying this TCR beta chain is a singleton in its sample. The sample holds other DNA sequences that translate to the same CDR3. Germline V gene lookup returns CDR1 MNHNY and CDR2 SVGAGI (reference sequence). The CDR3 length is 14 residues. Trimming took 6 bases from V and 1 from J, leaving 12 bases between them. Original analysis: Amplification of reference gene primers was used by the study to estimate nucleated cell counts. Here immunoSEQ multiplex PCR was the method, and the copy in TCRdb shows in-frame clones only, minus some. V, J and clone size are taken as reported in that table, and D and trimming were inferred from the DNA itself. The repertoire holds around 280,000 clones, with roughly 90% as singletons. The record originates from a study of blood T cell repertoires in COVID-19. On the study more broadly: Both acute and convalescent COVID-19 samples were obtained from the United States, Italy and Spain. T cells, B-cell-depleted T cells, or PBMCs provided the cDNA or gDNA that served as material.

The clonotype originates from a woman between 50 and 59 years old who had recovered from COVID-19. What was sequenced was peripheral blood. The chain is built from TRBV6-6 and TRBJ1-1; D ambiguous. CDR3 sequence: CASSRLEGNTEAFF. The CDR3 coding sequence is TGTGCCAGCAGCCGCCTAGAAGGGAACACTGAAGCTTTCTTT.